The sequence of this T cell receptor beta chain was determined in a study of cytomegalovirus exposure and HLA in healthy donors. This CDR3 has 12 residues. Trimming removed 6 bases from V and 4 bases from J, with 10 bases in between. Looked up from germline, CDR1 is MDHEN and CDR2 is SYDVKM. The PCR was carried out with 60 Vbeta primers and 13 Jbeta primers. The table came from immunoSEQ multiplex PCR; TCRdb's copy has only in-frame clones and leaves some out. The data hold about 130,000 clones, with about 80% observed a single time. This receptor was obtained from a man in his fifties or sixties in good health and CMV-seronegative. The sample was PBMCs. This chain joins TRBV28 and TRBJ2-7; a weak D match, TRBD2 (6 bases). The CDR3 spells CASREGLYEQYF. CDR3 in DNA: TGTGCCAGCAGGGAGGGACTTTACGAGCAGTACTTC. Full variable domain (outside the CDR3, taken from reference TRBV28 and TRBJ2-7): DVKVTQSSRYLVKRTGEKVFLECVQDMDHENMFWYRQDPGLGLRLIYFSYDVKMKEKGDIPEGYSVSREKKERFSLILESASTNQTSMYLCASREGLYEQYFGPGTRLTVT.